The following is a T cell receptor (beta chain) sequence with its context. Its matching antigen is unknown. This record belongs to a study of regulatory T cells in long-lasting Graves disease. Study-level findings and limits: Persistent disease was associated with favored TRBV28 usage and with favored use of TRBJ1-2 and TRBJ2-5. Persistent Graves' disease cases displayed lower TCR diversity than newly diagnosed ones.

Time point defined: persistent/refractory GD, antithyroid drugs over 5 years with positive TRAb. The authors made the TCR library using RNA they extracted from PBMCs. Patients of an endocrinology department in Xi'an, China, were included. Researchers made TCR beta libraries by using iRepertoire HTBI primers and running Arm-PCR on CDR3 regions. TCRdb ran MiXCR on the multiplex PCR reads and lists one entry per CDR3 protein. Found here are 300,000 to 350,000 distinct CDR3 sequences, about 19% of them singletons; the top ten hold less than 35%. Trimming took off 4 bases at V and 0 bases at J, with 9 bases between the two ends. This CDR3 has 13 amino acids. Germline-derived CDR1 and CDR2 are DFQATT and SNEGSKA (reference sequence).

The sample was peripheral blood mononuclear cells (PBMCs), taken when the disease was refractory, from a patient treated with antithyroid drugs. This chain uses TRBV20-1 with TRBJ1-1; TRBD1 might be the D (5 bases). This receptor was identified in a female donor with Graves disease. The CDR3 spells CSATQDMNTEAFF. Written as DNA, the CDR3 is TGCAGTGCTACTCAGGACATGAACACTGAAGCTTTCTTT.